These 9 T cell receptor beta chains were sequenced from one sample in a study of CD8+ T cells in alopecia areata. The treatment: oral pan-JAK inhibitor, 5-10 mg twice daily. Extraction of RNA preceded its reverse transcription into cDNA, which served as the sequencing template. Clones were read by immunoSEQ multiplex PCR, and TCRdb kept only the in-frame ones, dropping some. This sample has some 170,000 clones, with 58% found just once. The starting material was CD4+ T cells sorted from blood, obtained at approximately week 56, from a patient treated with tofacitinib. These receptors originate from a human donor with alopecia areata.

The genes are TRBV25-1 and TRBJ2-3; 7 bases match TRBD2. Looked up from germline, CDR1 is MGHDK and CDR2 is SYGVNS. The CDR3 runs 15 residues. J gave up 2 bases and V 1 base, and 3 bases lay outside the gene matches. CDR3 sequence (DNA): TGTGCCAGCAGTGAATTCCGGGGGGACACAGATACGCAGTATTTT. This sequence encodes CASSEFRGDTDTQYF.

V usage is TRBV5-6 and J usage is TRBJ2-7, with a weak D call TRBD2 (5 bases). CDR1 and CDR2 from the germline V gene are SGHDT and YYEEEE. With 4 bases removed from V and 1 base from J, the gap between germline ends came to 9 bases. CDR3 length equals 13 residues. CDR3 region: CASSVSASYEQYF. CDR3 nucleotides: TGTGCCAGCAGCGTTAGCGCGTCCTACGAGCAGTACTTC.

In regard to this clone: This same CDR3 is encoded by further DNA sequences in the sample. The V call is TRBV29-1, the J call TRBJ2-2; the D is unclear. Germline V gene lookup returns CDR1 SQVTM and CDR2 ANQGSEA. The V end lost 4 bases, the J end lost 5 bases, and 5 bases lay between the germline ends. CDR3 size: 11 residues. CDR3 region: CSVGVTGELFF. The CDR3 DNA is TGCAGCGTTGGGGTGACCGGGGAGCTGTTTTTT.

This clone was observed a few times. For the CDR3, the DNA is TGCGCCAGCAGCTCTCAGCCCCAGCATTTT. Encoded protein: CASSSQPQHF. This chain connects TRBV5-1 to TRBJ1-5; D unresolved. The CDR3 loop spans 10 amino acids. V lost 3 bases and J lost 6, with 1 base in between. The germline gives CDR1 SGHRS, CDR2 YFSETQ. The entire variable domain, with the rest obtained from reference TRBV5-1 and TRBJ1-5, is as follows: KAGVTQTPRYLIKTRGQQVTLSCSPISGHRSVSWYQQTPGQGLQFLFEYFSETQRNKGNFPGRFSGRQFSNSRSEMNVSTLELGDSALYLCASSSQPQHFGDGTRLSIL.

This rearrangement joins TRBV5-1 to TRBJ1-1; D is undetermined. The V and J ends lost 0 bases and 3 bases respectively, with 9 bases between them. The CDR3 runs to 14 residues. CDR1 SGHRS and CDR2 YFSETQ come from the germline V gene. The CDR3 protein is CASSLEDVYTEAFF. CDR3 DNA: TGCGCCAGCAGCTTGGAGGACGTTTACACTGAAGCTTTCTTT.

The chain carries TRBV2 and TRBJ1-1; D unclear. Trimming took off 7 bases at V and 4 bases at J, with 22 bases between the two ends. CDR1 and CDR2 from the germline V gene are SNHLY and FYNNEI. This CDR3 region has 16 residues. DNA of the CDR3: TGTGCCAGCAATATTCCAGAGCGCACCGGCGGCACTGAAGCTTTCTTT. It codes for CASNIPERTGGTEAFF.

This chain joins TRBV7-2 and TRBJ2-7; TRBD2 matches 13 bases. The CDR3 extends over 14 amino acids. The germline CDR1 and CDR2 sequences are SGHTA and FQGNSA. Trimming took 5 bases from V and 3 from J; bases not matched to a gene: 1. Here the CDR3 DNA reads TGTGCCAGCAGCCGGACTAGCGGGGGCTACGAGCAGTACTTC. Its protein is CASSRTSGGYEQYF.

The chain couples TRBV28 to TRBJ2-7; D gene unclear. Trimming shortened V by 6 bases and J by 1 base, and 16 bases separated the two germline ends. Per the germline V gene, CDR1 is MDHEN and CDR2 is SYDVKM. CDR3 length: 15 amino acids. CDR3 loop: CASSSTAPRSYEQYF. The CDR3 DNA follows: TGTGCCAGCAGCAGCACCGCCCCCAGATCCTACGAGCAGTACTTC.

This clone appeared a few times. The CDR3 sequence is CASSPRTGTNEQYF. CDR3 coding DNA: TGTGCCAGCAGCCCTCGGACAGGGACAAACGAGCAGTACTTC. This chain links TRBV16 with TRBJ2-7; 8 bases agree with TRBD1. This CDR3 is 14 amino acids long. V was pared by 4 bases and J by 5 bases, with 7 bases of the junction left unmatched. Germline CDR1 is KGHSY and CDR2 is FQNENV. The variable domain in full, with the rest retrieved from reference TRBV16 and TRBJ2-7, is GEEVAQTPKHLVRGEGQKAKLYCAPIKGHSYVFWYQQVLKNEFKFLISFQNENVFDETGMPKERFSAKCLPNSPCSLEIQATKLEDSAVYFCASSPRTGTNEQYFGPGTRLTVT.